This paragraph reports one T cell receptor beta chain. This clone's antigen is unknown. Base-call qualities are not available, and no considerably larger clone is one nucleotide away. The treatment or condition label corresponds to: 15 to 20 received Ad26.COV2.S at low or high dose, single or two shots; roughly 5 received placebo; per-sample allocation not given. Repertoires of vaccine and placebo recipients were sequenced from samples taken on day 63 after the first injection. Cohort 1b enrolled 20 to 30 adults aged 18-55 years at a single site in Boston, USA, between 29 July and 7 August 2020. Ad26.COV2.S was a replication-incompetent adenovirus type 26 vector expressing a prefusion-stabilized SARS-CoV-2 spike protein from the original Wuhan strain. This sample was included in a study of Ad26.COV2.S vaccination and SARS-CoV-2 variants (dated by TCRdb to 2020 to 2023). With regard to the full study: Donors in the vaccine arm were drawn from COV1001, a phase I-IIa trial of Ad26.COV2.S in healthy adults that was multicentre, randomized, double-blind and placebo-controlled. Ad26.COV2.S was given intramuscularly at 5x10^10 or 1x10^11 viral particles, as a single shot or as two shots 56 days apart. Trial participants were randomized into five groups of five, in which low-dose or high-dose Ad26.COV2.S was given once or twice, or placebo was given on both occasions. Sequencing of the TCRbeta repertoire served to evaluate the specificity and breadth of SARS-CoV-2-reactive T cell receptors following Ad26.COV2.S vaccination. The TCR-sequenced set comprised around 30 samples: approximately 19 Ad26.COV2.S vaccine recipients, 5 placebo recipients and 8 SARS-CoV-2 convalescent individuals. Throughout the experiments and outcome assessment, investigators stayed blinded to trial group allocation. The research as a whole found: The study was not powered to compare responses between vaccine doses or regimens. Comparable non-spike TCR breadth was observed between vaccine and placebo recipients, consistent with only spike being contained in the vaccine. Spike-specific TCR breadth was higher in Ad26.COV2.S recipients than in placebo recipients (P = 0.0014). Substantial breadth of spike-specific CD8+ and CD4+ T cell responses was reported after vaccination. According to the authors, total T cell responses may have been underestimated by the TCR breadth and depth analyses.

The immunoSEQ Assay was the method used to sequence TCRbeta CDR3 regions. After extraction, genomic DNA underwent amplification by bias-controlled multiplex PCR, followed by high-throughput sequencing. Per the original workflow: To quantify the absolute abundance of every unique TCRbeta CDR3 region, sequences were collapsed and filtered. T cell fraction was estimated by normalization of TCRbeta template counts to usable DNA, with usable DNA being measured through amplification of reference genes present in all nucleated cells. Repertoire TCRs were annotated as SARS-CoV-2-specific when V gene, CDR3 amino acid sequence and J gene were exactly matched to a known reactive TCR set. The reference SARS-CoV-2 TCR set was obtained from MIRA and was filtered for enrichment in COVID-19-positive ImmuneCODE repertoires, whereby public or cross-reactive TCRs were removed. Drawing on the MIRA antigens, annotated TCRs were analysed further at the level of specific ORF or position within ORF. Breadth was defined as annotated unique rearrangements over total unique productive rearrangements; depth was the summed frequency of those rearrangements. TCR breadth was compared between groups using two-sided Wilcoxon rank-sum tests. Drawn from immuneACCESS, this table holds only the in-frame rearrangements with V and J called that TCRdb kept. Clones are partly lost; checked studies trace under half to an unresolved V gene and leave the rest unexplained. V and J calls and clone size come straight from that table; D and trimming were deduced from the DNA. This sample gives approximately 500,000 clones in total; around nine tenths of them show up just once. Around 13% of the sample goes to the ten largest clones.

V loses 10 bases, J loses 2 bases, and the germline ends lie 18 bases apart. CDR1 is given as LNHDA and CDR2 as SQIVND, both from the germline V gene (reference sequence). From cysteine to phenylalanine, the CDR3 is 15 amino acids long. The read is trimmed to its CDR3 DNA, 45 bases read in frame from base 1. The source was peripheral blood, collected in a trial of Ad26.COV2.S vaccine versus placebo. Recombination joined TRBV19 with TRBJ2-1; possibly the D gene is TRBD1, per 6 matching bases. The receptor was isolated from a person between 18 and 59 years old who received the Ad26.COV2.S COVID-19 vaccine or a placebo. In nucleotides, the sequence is TGTGCCACCAAGCCCCAGGGGATCCCCTACAATGAGCAGTTCTTC. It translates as CATKPQGIPYNEQFF.